This note documents a single T cell receptor beta chain sequence. This record comes from a study of blood T cell repertoires in COVID-19. Looking at the study overall: The analysed material was cDNA or gDNA that came from T cells, B-cell-depleted T cells, or PBMCs.

The authors' processing: Nucleated cell number was recorded as an estimate derived from reference gene primer amplification. Sequencing used immunoSEQ multiplex PCR; TCRdb keeps in-frame clones, though not all of them. V, J and clone size were drawn from that table, and D and trimming were deduced from the DNA. The data contain 200,000 to 300,000 clones, around four fifths of them singletons. Trimming took off 3 bases at V and 1 base at J, with 7 bases between the two ends. Germline CDR1 reads SNHLY; CDR2 reads FYNNEI. This CDR3 region has 15 residues. This receptor was obtained from a man between 60 and 70 years old with acute or convalescent COVID-19. The sample taken for sequencing was peripheral blood. The chain carries TRBV2 and TRBJ2-6; D unresolved. DNA for the CDR3: TGTGCCAGCAGTGATGCCGGGTCTGGGGCCAACGTCCTGACTTTC. Translated: CASSDAGSGANVLTF.